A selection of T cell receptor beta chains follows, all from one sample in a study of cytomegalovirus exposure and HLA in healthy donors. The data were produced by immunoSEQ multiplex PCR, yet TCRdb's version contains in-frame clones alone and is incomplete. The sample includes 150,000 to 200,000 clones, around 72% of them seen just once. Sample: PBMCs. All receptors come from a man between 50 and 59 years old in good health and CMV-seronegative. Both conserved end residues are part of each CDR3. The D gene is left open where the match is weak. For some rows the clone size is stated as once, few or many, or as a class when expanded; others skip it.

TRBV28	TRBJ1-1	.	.	TGTGCCAGTAGTCTACCGTGGGCAACCAACACTGAAGCTTTCTTT	CASSLPWATNTEAFF
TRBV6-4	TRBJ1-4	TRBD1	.	TGTGCCAGCAGTCTTTACCCAGGGGGCGCGGCAACTAATGAAAAACTGTTTTTT	CASSLYPGGAATNEKLFF
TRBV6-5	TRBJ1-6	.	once	TGTGCCAGCAGTTGGACAGCCTATAATTCACCCCTCCACTTT	CASSWTAYNSPLHF
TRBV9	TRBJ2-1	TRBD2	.	TGTGCCAGCAGCGTAGCGCCTAGCGGGGGCCTGAACAATGAGCAGTTCTTC	CASSVAPSGGLNNEQFF
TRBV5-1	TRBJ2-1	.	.	TGCGCCAGCAGCGACGAGGGTCCCGACCCCTTCAATGAGCAGTTCTTC	CASSDEGPDPFNEQFF
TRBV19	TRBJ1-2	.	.	TGTGCCAGTAGTATTATCGAGGGCGGGGGTAACTATGGCTACACCTTC	CASSIIEGGGNYGYTF
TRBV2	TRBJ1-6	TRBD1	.	TGTGCCAGCTTTATGGACAGGGCCGGGAATTCACCCCTCCACTTT	CASFMDRAGNSPLHF
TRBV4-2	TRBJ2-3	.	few	TGTGCCAGCAGCCAAGAAGGCGCGACAGAGGGCACAGATACGCAGTATTTT	CASSQEGATEGTDTQYF
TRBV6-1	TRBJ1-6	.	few	TGTGCCAGCAGTGATAAGGGGCGAAGCTCCTATAATTCACCCCTCCACTTT	CASSDKGRSSYNSPLHF
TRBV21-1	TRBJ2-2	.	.	TGTGCCAGCAGCAAAAGGGGCCGTAGGGCCAGAGACACCGGGGAGCTGTTTTTT	CASSKRGRRARDTGELFF
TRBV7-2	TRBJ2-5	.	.	TGTGCCAGCAGCTCAGGATACCGGGGGACCCAGTACTTC	CASSSGYRGTQYF
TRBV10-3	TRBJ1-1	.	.	TGTGCCACCGGGGGATCGGGGAACACTGAAGCTTTCTTT	CATGGSGNTEAFF
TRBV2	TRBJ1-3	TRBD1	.	TGTGCCAGCACTTCCACAGGGGCTGGAAACACCATATATTTT	CASTSTGAGNTIYF
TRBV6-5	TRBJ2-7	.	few	TGTGCCAGCAGTCGACAGAGCTCCTACGAGCAGTACTTC	CASSRQSSYEQYF
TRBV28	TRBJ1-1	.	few	TGTGCCAGCACTCCAGCCGGCGGGACTGAAGCTTTCTTT	CASTPAGGTEAFF
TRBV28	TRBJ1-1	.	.	TGTGCCAGCAGTTTACTGGGGGCATACACTGAAGCTTTCTTT	CASSLLGAYTEAFF
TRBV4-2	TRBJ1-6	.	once	TGTGCCAGCAGCCAAGATGGCGGGAATTCACCCCTCCACTTT	CASSQDGGNSPLHF
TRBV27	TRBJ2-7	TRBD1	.	TGTGCCAGCAGTAACTACAGGGGGCTCTACGAGCAGTACTTC	CASSNYRGLYEQYF
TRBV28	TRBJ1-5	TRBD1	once	TGTGCCAGCAGTTCTGACAGGGGTGACAATCAGCCCCAGCATTTT	CASSSDRGDNQPQHF
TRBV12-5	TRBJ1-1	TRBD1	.	TGTGCTAGTAAGGGGACAGGGGGCGCGAACACTGAAGCTTTCTTT	CASKGTGGANTEAFF
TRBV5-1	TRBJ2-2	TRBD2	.	TGCGCCAGCAGGACCTGGGAGCGGGGCACCGGGGAGCTGTTTTTT	CASRTWERGTGELFF
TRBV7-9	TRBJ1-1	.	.	TGTGCCAGTACCGGGATACGGGTCTTCGGAGCTTTCTTT	CASTGIRVFGAFF
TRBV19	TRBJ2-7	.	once	TGTGCCAGTAGTATCGACAGCTCCTACGAGCAGTACTTC	CASSIDSSYEQYF
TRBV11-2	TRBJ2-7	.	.	TGTGCCAGCAGCTTAGGTCGGAGCCCGACCTACGAGCAGTACTTC	CASSLGRSPTYEQYF
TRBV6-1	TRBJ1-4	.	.	TGTGCCAGCAGGCCGGGGGGGAATGAAAAACTGTTTTTT	CASRPGGNEKLFF
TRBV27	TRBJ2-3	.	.	TGTGCCAGCAGTTTATGGCCAGGGGCTCTGACAGATACGCAGTATTTT	CASSLWPGALTDTQYF
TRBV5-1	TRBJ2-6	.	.	TGCGCCAGCAGCTTGGTGGCAGGGACTGGGGCCAACGTCCTGACTTTC	CASSLVAGTGANVLTF
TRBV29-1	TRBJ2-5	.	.	TGCAGCGTCCGGGAAAAAGAGACCCAGTACTTC	CSVREKETQYF
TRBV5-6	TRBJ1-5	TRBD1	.	TGTGCCAGCAGCGGGGACACAGGGGGCCGGAATCAGCCCCAGCATTTT	CASSGDTGGRNQPQHF
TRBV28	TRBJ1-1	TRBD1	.	TGTGCCAGCAGTTTAGGTACAGGGGGGGAGAGGACTGAAGCTTTCTTT	CASSLGTGGERTEAFF
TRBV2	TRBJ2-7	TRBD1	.	TGTGCCCGCCGGGACAGCTCCTACGAGCAGTACTTC	CARRDSSYEQYF
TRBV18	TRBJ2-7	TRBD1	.	TGTACCAGCTCAGGACAGGGGGCCTACGAGCAGTACTTC	CTSSGQGAYEQYF
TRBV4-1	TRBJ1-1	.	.	TGCGCCAGCAGCGCAGGGACATACAACACTGAAGCTTTCTTT	CASSAGTYNTEAFF
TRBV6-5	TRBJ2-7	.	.	TGTGCCAGCAGTTACTCCCGCGAGTTCGTCGAGCAGTACTTC	CASSYSREFVEQYF
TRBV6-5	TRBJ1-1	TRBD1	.	TGTGCCAGCAGTTTCACAGGGGCTTCGGACACTGAAGCTTTCTTT	CASSFTGASDTEAFF
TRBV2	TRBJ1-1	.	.	TGTGCCAGCACTGGGGACTCCGTGAACACTGAAGCTTTCTTT	CASTGDSVNTEAFF
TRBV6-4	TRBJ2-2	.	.	TGTGCCAGCAGCTCCGGCCAGGGTGCCGGGGAGCTGTTTTTT	CASSSGQGAGELFF
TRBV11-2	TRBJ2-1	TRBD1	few	TGTGCCAGCAGCCGTAAGGGACAGGAGTACAATGAGCAGTTCTTC	CASSRKGQEYNEQFF
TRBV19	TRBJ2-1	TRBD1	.	TGTGCCAGTAGTGACACCACCGGGACAGGGGGAAGCTCCTACAATGAGCAGTTCTTC	CASSDTTGTGGSSYNEQFF
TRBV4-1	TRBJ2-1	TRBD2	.	TGCGCCAGCAGCCAAGGAGGAGCGGGGGGGCCAGTATTCTACAATGAGCTTTTCTTC	CASSQGGAGGPVFYNELFF
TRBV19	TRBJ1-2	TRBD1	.	TGTGCCAGTAGTCTTGACCCCGGGACAGATTTTAACTATGGCTACACCTTC	CASSLDPGTDFNYGYTF
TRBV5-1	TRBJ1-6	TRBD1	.	TGCGCCAGCAGCGGGACAGGGGACCCTTCACCCCTCCACTTT	CASSGTGDPSPLHF
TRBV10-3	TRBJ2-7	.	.	TGTGCCATCAGTGAGGGTGGACAGCCCTACGAGCAGTACTTC	CAISEGGQPYEQYF
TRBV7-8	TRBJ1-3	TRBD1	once	TGTGCCAGCAGCGAGGACAGGGTCTCTGGAAACACCATATATTTT	CASSEDRVSGNTIYF
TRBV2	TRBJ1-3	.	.	TGTGCCAGCATCCCGTGGGGGGAGGCAGGAAACACCATATATTTT	CASIPWGEAGNTIYF
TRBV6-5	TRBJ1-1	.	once	TGTGCCAGCAGTTACGATCGTGGACAGAACACTGAAGCTTTCTTT	CASSYDRGQNTEAFF
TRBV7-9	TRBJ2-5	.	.	TGTGCCAGCAGCTCCGGGGGGCTAATTGGAGAGACCCAGTACTTC	CASSSGGLIGETQYF
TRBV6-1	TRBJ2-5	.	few	TGTGCCAGCAGTCCACTCCAAGAGACCCAGTACTTC	CASSPLQETQYF
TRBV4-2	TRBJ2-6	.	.	TGTGCCAGCAGCGAACAGGGCTCTGGGGCCAACGTCCTGACTTTC	CASSEQGSGANVLTF
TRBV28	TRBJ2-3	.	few	TGTGCCAGCAGGGACACCCTACACACAGATACGCAGTATTTT	CASRDTLHTDTQYF
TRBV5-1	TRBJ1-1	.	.	TGCGCCAGCAGCTTGCAGGGGAACACTGAAGCTTTCTTT	CASSLQGNTEAFF
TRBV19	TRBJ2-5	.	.	TGTGCCAGTAGTATAGAGGGTGGCGCGGGGACCCAGTACTTC	CASSIEGGAGTQYF
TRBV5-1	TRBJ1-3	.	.	TGCGCCAGCAGCCCAACCCCAACAGGGATAGGAAACACCATATATTTT	CASSPTPTGIGNTIYF
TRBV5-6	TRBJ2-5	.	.	TGTGCCAGCAGCCGAAGCAGGGGTCAAGAGACCCAGTACTTC	CASSRSRGQETQYF
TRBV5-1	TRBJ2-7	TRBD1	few	TGCGCCAGCAGCTTAGACCCCTCAGGGGGCGAGCAGTACTTC	CASSLDPSGGEQYF
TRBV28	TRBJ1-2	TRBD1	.	TGTGCCAGCAGTTTAGGGGGGACAGGGGACTATGGCTACACCTTC	CASSLGGTGDYGYTF
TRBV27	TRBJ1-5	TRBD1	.	TGTGCCAGCGGCCAAAGAGACAGGGGACGAGATAGCAATCAGCCCCAGCATTTT	CASGQRDRGRDSNQPQHF